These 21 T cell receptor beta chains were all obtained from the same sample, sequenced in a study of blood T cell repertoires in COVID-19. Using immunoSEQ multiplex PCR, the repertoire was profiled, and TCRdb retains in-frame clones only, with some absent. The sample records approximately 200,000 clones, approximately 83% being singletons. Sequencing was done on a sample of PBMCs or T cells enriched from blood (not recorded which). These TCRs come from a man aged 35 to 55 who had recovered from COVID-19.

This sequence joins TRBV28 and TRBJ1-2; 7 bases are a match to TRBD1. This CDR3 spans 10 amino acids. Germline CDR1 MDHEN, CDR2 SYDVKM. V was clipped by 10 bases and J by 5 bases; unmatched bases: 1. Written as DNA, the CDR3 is TGTGCCATACAGGGGTATGGCTACACCTTC. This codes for CAIQGYGYTF.

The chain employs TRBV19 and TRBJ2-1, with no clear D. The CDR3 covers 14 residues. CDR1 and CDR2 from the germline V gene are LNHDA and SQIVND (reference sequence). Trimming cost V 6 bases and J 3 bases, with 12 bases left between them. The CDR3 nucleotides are TGTGCCAGTAGCGTGGGCCGAATCTACAATGAGCAGTTCTTC. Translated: CASSVGRIYNEQFF. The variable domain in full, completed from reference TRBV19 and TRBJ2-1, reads DGGITQSPKYLFRKEGQNVTLSCEQNLNHDAMYWYRQDPGQGLRLIYYSQIVNDFQKGDIAEGYSVSREKKESFPLTVTSAQKNPTAFYLCASSVGRIYNEQFFGPGTRLTVL.

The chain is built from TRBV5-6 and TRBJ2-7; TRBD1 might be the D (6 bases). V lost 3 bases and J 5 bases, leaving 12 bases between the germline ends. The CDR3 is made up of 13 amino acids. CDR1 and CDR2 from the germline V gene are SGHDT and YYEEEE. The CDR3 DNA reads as TGTGCCAGCAGCTCGGACAGACTTGACGAGCAGTACTTC. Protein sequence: CASSSDRLDEQYF.

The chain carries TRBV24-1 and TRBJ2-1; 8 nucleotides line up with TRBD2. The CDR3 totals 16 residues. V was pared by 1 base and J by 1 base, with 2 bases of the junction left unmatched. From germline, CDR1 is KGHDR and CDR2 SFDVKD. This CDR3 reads CATSDFGGGSYNEQFF. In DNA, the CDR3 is TGTGCCACCAGTGATTTTGGCGGGGGGTCCTACAATGAGCAGTTCTTC.

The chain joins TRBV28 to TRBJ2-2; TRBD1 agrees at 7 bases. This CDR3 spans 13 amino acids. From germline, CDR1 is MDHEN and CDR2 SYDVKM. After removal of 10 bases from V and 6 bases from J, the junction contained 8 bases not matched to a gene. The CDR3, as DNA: TGTGCCACCAATCTACAGGGGTCCGGGGAGCTGTTTTTT. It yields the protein CATNLQGSGELFF.

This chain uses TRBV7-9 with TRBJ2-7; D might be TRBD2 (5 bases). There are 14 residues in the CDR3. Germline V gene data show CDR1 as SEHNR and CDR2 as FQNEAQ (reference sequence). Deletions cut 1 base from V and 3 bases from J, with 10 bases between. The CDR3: CASSLEGEVYEQYF. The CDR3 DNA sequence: TGTGCCAGCAGCTTAGAGGGAGAGGTCTACGAGCAGTACTTC.

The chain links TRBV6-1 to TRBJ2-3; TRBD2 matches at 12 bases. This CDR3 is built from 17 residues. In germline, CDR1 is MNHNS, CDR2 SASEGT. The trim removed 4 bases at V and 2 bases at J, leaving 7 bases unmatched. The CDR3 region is CASSVLAGGTVTDTQYF. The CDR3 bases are TGTGCCAGCAGTGTACTAGCGGGGGGCACCGTCACAGATACGCAGTATTTT.

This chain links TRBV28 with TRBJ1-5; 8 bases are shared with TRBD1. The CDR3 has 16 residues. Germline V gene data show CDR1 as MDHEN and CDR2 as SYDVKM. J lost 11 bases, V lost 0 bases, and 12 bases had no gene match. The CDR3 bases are TGTGCCAGCAGTTTATGGGGGACAGGTGAGAGTTCGGCCCAGCATTTT. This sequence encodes CASSLWGTGESSAQHF.

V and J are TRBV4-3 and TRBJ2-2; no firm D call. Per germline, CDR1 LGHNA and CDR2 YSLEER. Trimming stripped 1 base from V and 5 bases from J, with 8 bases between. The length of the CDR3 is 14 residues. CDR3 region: CASSQGGWTGELFF. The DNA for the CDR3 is TGCGCCAGCAGCCAAGGAGGTTGGACCGGGGAGCTGTTTTTT.

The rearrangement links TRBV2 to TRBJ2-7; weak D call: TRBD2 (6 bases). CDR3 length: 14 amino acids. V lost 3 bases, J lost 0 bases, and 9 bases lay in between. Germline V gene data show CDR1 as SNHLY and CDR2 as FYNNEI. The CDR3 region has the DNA TGTGCCAGCAGTGATCGGGAGAGCTCCTACGAGCAGTACTTC. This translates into CASSDRESSYEQYF. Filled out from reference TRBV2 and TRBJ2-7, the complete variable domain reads EPEVTQTPSHQVTQMGQEVILRCVPISNHLYFYWYRQILGQKVEFLVSFYNNEISEKSEIFDDQFSVERPDGSNFTLKIRSTKLEDSAMYFCASSDRESSYEQYFGPGTRLTVT.

The DNA of the CDR3 is TGTGCCAGCACTCCTCAACATGGACAGGGGGCTAGCGGCTACACCTTC. The encoded protein is CASTPQHGQGASGYTF. The chain employs TRBV9 and TRBJ1-2, with TRBD1 identical over 11 bases. The CDR3 has 16 residues. V lost 6 bases to trimming and J lost 8 bases; unmatched junction nucleotides: 15. Germline V CDR1 and CDR2: SGDLS, YYNGEE.

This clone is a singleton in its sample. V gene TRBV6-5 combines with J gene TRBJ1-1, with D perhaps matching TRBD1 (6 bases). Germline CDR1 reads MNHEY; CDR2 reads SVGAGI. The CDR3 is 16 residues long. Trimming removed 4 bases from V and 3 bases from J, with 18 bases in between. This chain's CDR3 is CASSSGGGRIDTEAFF. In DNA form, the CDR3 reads TGTGCCAGCAGTTCCGGGGGGGGGCGAATCGACACTGAAGCTTTCTTT.

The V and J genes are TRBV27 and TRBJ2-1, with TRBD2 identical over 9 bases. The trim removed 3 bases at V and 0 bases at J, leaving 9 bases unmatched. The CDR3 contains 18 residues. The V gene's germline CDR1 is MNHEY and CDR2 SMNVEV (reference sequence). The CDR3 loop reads CASSFLAGGPRSYNEQFF. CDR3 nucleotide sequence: TGTGCCAGCAGTTTTTTGGCGGGGGGGCCGCGCTCCTACAATGAGCAGTTCTTC.

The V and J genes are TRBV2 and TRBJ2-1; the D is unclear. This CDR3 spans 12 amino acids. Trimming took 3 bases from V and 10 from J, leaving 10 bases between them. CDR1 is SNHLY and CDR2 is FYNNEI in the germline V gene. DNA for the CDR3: TGTGCCAGCAGTGAGCGGAGCCCGGAGCAGTTCTTC. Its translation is CASSERSPEQFF. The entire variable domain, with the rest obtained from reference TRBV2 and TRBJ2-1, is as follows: EPEVTQTPSHQVTQMGQEVILRCVPISNHLYFYWYRQILGQKVEFLVSFYNNEISEKSEIFDDQFSVERPDGSNFTLKIRSTKLEDSAMYFCASSERSPEQFFGPGTRLTVL.

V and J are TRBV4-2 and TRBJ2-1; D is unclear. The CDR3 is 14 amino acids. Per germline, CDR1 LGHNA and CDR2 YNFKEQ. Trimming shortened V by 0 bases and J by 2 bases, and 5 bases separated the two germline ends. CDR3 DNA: TGTGCCAGCAGCCAAGATCTTGCCTACAATGAGCAGTTCTTC. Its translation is CASSQDLAYNEQFF.

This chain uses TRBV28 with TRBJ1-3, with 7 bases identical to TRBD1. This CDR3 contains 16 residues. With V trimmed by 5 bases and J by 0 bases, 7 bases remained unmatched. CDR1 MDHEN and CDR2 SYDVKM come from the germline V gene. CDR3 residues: CASSVPGQSSGNTIYF. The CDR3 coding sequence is TGTGCCAGCAGTGTGCCGGGACAGAGCTCTGGAAACACCATATATTTT.

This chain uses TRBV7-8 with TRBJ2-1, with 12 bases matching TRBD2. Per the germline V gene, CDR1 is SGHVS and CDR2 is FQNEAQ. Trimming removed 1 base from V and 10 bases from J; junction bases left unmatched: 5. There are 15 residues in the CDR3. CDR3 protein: CASSLVSSGGAEQFF. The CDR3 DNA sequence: TGTGCCAGCAGCTTAGTATCTAGCGGGGGGGCCGAGCAGTTCTTC.

CDR3: CASSSGTASYNEQFF. CDR3 DNA sequence: TGCGCCAGCAGCTCCGGGACAGCCTCCTACAATGAGCAGTTCTTC. The chain uses TRBV5-1 and TRBJ2-1; 7 bases are shared with TRBD1. The germline gives CDR1 SGHRS, CDR2 YFSETQ. This CDR3 comprises 15 residues. Unmatched junction bases numbered 3, after V lost 3 bases and J lost 0 bases.

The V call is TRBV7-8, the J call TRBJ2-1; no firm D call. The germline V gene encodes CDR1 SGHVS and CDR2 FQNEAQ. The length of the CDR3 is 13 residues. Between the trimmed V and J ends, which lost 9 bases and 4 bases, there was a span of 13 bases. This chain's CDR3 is CASMEPNYNEQFF. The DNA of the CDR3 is TGTGCCAGTATGGAGCCGAATTACAATGAGCAGTTCTTC.

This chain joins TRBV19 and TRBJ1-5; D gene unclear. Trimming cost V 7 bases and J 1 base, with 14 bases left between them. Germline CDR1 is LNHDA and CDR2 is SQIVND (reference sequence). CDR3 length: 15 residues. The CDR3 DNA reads TGTGCCAGTAAATTCCGTGACGGGAGCAATCAGCCCCAGCATTTT. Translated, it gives CASKFRDGSNQPQHF.

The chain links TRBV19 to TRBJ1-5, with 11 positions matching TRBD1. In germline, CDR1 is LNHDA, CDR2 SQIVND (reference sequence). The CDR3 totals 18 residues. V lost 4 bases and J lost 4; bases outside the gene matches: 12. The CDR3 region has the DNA TGTGCCAGTAGTACAAATGCCCTCGGGACAGGGGGTAATCAGCCCCAGCATTTT. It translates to CASSTNALGTGGNQPQHF.